This T cell receptor beta chain was captured in a study of T cells after yellow fever vaccination. The overall study: In the case of low-cell-number fractions, SMART-Seq v4 Ultra Low Input was used for preparation. Whole-study findings and limits: A large majority of primary-vaccination clones showed up again after the booster (approximately 96% CD4, approximately 90% CD8).

A universal primer site and UMIs were added as TCR cDNA was made by 5'RACE template switching. One entry per CDR3 protein, called by TCRdb with MiXCR from the 5' RACE reads. The data hold about 360,000 distinct CDR3 sequences, with around 6.5% observed a single time. The length of the CDR3 is 14 residues. Germline V gives CDR1 MNHNS, CDR2 SASEGT. V dropped 4 bases and J dropped 1 base, with 10 bases sitting between them. Comments on this clonotype: Its specificity is unknown.

The sequence was obtained from a man aged 25 to 45 who received the YFV17D yellow fever vaccine. V is TRBV6-1 and J is TRBJ1-1, with D hard to call. The sequences come from PBMCs, collected 5 days after the yellow fever booster vaccination. The CDR3 sequence: CASSAVTANTEAFF. CDR3 DNA: TGTGCCAGCAGTGCGGTCACAGCGAACACTGAAGCTTTCTTT.